This is a list of T cell receptor beta chains from one sample in a study of metastatic and nonmetastatic thyroid tumors. MiXCR re-clonotyped the PCR reads for TCRdb. The table records about 35,000 clones, approximately 17% of them present only once. Sequenced sample: blood. All receptors derive from a male donor with papillary thyroid cancer or a benign thyroid nodule (not recorded which). Some clones in this sample may be carry-over from other donors' samples. CDR3s include the opening cysteine and the closing phenylalanine or tryptophan. Each record gives: V gene, J gene, CDR3 length, clone size, D gene, CDR3 protein, CDR3 DNA. A D gene is named only where the DNA matches it firmly. The size of a clone is reported for some rows only, either as once, few or many, or as a class for expanded clones.

>TRBV3-1|TRBJ1-5|14|many|.
CASSAGESNQPQHF
TGTGCCAGCAGCGCGGGGGAGAGCAATCAGCCCCAGCATTTT
>TRBV4-1|TRBJ2-7|15|many|TRBD2
CASSQEPGLEGEQYF
TGCGCCAGCAGCCAAGAACCGGGACTAGAAGGCGAGCAGTACTTC
>TRBV6-1|TRBJ2-2|15|.|.
CASSPTLAYTGELFF
TGTGCCAGCAGCCCCACATTGGCGTATACCGGGGAGCTGTTTTTT
>TRBV5-8|TRBJ2-7|14|many|.
CASSFVQGKSEQYF
TGTGCCAGCTCATTTGTCCAGGGAAAGTCCGAGCAGTACTTC
>TRBV7-2|TRBJ1-2|13|many|.
CASSLSEGGGYTF
TGTGCCAGCAGCTTAAGTGAGGGTGGAGGCTACACCTTC
>TRBV19|TRBJ2-1|14|.|.
CASNEQGPYNEQFF
TGTGCCAGTAATGAACAGGGCCCATACAATGAGCAGTTCTTC
>TRBV5-1|TRBJ2-5|14|many|.
CASSLETGEETQYF
TGCGCCAGCAGCTTGGAGACGGGAGAGGAGACCCAGTACTTC
>TRBV9|TRBJ2-7|15|medium-sized|TRBD2
CASSVSLAGGYEQYF
TGTGCCAGCAGCGTTTCCCTAGCGGGAGGGTACGAGCAGTACTTC
>TRBV7-9|TRBJ2-7|15|medium-sized|TRBD2
CASSNGLAGYYEQYF
TGTGCCAGCAGCAATGGACTAGCGGGTTACTACGAGCAGTACTTC
>TRBV6-1|TRBJ2-7|16|medium-sized|TRBD1
CASSEARRDRGNEQYF
TGTGCCAGCAGTGAAGCCCGACGGGACAGGGGGAACGAGCAGTACTTC
>TRBV2|TRBJ1-3|15|many|TRBD1
CASSWDRGSGNTIYF
TGTGCCAGCAGTTGGGACAGGGGATCTGGAAACACCATATATTTT
>TRBV11-2|TRBJ1-1|12|.|.
CASSIGQSEAFF
TGTGCCAGCAGCATCGGACAGAGTGAAGCTTTCTTT
>TRBV10-3|TRBJ2-2|16|many|TRBD2
CAIYSGLAGSTGELFF
TGTGCCATCTACTCAGGACTAGCGGGAAGCACCGGGGAGCTGTTTTTT
>TRBV7-6|TRBJ2-3|15|.|.
CASRSSSDVGPTQYF
TGTGCCAGCAGATCATCTAGCGATGTTGGGCCGACGCAGTATTTT
>TRBV5-8|TRBJ1-5|14|many|.
CASSFNGGGQPQHF
TGTGCCAGCAGCTTTAACGGGGGAGGTCAGCCCCAGCATTTT
>TRBV19|TRBJ1-6|14|few|.
CASSSQGATHDLHF
TGTGCCAGTAGTTCCCAAGGGGCTACTCATGACCTCCACTTT
>TRBV11-3|TRBJ1-3|16|many|.
CASSRKFHLSGNTIYF
TGTGCCAGCAGCAGAAAGTTCCACCTCTCTGGAAACACCATATATTTT
>TRBV11-2|TRBJ2-3|18|.|TRBD2
CASSSGGLAGTYTDTQYF
TGTGCCAGCAGCTCCGGGGGACTAGCGGGTACATACACAGATACGCAGTATTTT
>TRBV7-9|TRBJ2-5|12|many|TRBD1
CASSPGQGEEYF
TGTGCCAGCAGCCCTGGACAGGGGGAGGAGTACTTC
>TRBV18|TRBJ1-1|13|many|.
CASSRESFAEAFF
TGTGCCAGCTCTCGCGAAAGCTTCGCTGAAGCTTTCTTT
>TRBV19|TRBJ2-5|16|many|.
CASSAGTGGIGETQYF
TGTGCCAGTAGTGCCGGCACAGGCGGGATAGGAGAGACCCAGTACTTC
>TRBV6-6|TRBJ1-2|16|medium-sized|.
CASSYRATAWGYGYTF
TGTGCCAGCAGTTACAGGGCGACAGCCTGGGGCTATGGCTACACCTTC
>TRBV6-6|TRBJ2-7|15|few|.
CAGIYSQGRSYEQYF
TGTGCCGGCATTTACTCCCAGGGTAGGTCCTACGAGCAGTACTTC
>TRBV20-1|TRBJ2-5|14|many|.
CSAGPGAKSETQYF
TGCAGTGCGGGTCCGGGAGCAAAGTCAGAGACCCAGTACTTC
>TRBV24-1|TRBJ2-2|15|.|.
CATSYFRGDGGELFF
TGTGCCACCAGTTATTTCAGGGGGGATGGCGGGGAGCTGTTTTTT
>TRBV6-1|TRBJ1-2|17|many|TRBD1
CASTRGSGQGFYYGYTF
TGTGCCAGCACCCGTGGGTCGGGACAGGGATTTTACTATGGCTACACCTTC
>TRBV6-4|TRBJ2-1|15|many|.
CASSDTRREYNEQFF
TGTGCCAGCAGTGACACTCGGAGAGAATACAATGAGCAGTTCTTC
>TRBV9|TRBJ1-4|15|.|.
CASSSGAGEGEKLFF
TGTGCCAGCAGCTCCGGGGCAGGGGAGGGCGAAAAACTGTTCTTT
>TRBV11-2|TRBJ2-2|15|medium-sized|.
CASSPPGFDTGELFF
TGTGCCAGCAGCCCACCAGGGTTTGACACCGGGGAGCTGTTTTTT
>TRBV20-1|TRBJ2-3|14|.|.
CSAISGARTDTQYF
TGCAGTGCTATCTCGGGGGCTCGTACAGATACGCAGTATTTT
>TRBV7-2|TRBJ1-5|14|many|.
CASSLDGNNQPQHF
TGTGCCAGCAGCTTAGATGGGAACAATCAGCCCCAGCATTTT
>TRBV20-1|TRBJ2-5|16|.|TRBD2
CSARGVTSGFQWTQYF
TGCAGTGCTAGAGGGGTGACTAGCGGGTTCCAATGGACCCAGTACTTC
>TRBV19|TRBJ2-1|17|.|.
CASSAINGRGSLDEQFF
TGTGCCAGTAGTGCTATCAACGGAAGGGGATCGTTGGATGAGCAGTTCTTC
>TRBV4-1|TRBJ2-2|17|.|TRBD2
CASSAGRGLAGTWELFF
TGCGCCAGCAGCGCGGGGCGGGGACTAGCGGGGACCTGGGAGCTGTTTTTT
>TRBV7-6|TRBJ2-2|16|many|.
CASSLTVAANTGELFF
TGTGCCAGCAGCTTAACGGTGGCCGCGAACACCGGGGAGCTGTTTTTT
>TRBV6-5|TRBJ2-1|16|.|TRBD2
CASSTSSGRTYNEQFF
TGTGCCAGCAGTACGTCTAGCGGGAGGACCTACAATGAGCAGTTCTTC
>TRBV7-8|TRBJ2-1|14|many|TRBD2
CASSSAGGGNEQFF
TGTGCCAGCAGCTCGGCGGGAGGCGGAAATGAGCAGTTCTTC
>TRBV9|TRBJ1-6|15|many|TRBD1
CASSPGQGKNSPLHF
TGTGCCAGCAGCCCCGGACAGGGAAAAAATTCACCCCTCCACTTT
>TRBV18|TRBJ2-2|22|few|TRBD2
CASSPGLALHTGLSRVGRELFF
TGTGCCAGCTCACCGGGACTAGCGCTACATACGGGCCTTTCCCGCGTGGGGCGGGAGCTGTTTTTT
>TRBV5-1|TRBJ2-1|14|many|.
CASGTVVAGNEQFF
TGCGCCAGCGGTACCGTCGTCGCGGGCAATGAGCAGTTCTTC
>TRBV7-3|TRBJ1-1|15|.|.
CASSLKGPYGTEAFF
TGTGCCAGCAGCTTAAAAGGTCCCTACGGCACTGAAGCTTTCTTT
>TRBV9|TRBJ2-5|17|many|TRBD2
CASSVAFGASGQETQYF
TGTGCCAGCAGCGTAGCCTTCGGGGCTAGCGGGCAAGAGACCCAGTACTTC
>TRBV20-1|TRBJ1-1|17|many|.
CSASGGRESALNTEAFF
TGCAGTGCTAGCGGGGGCAGGGAATCGGCTTTGAACACTGAAGCTTTCTTT
>TRBV28|TRBJ2-7|12|few|.
CASDSSRYEQYF
TGTGCCAGCGACTCCTCCCGCTACGAGCAGTACTTC
>TRBV7-7|TRBJ2-6|19|many|TRBD1
CASSLRRQGALGGANVLTF
TGTGCCAGCAGCTTGAGACGACAGGGGGCGCTAGGTGGGGCCAACGTCCTGACTTTC
>TRBV6-5|TRBJ1-2|13|many|.
CASSYTALYGYTF
TGTGCCAGCAGTTACACAGCCCTTTATGGCTACACCTTC
>TRBV7-9|TRBJ1-2|14|.|.
CADSTDSIIYGYTF
TGTGCCGACAGCACCGACAGCATCATATATGGCTACACCTTC
>TRBV5-1|TRBJ2-5|14|many|TRBD2
CASSLGLAGETQYF
TGCGCCAGCAGCTTGGGGCTAGCGGGAGAGACCCAGTACTTC
>TRBV6-1|TRBJ1-5|16|many|.
CASSSSAGMSNQPQHF
TGTGCCAGCAGCTCCAGCGCAGGAATGAGCAATCAGCCCCAGCATTTT
>TRBV2|TRBJ2-4|16|many|.
CASSESWTLAKNIQYF
TGTGCCAGCAGTGAATCTTGGACACTAGCCAAAAACATTCAGTACTTC
>TRBV6-1|TRBJ2-3|15|.|TRBD2
CASSEEAGGPDTQYF
TGTGCCAGCAGTGAAGAAGCGGGAGGGCCAGATACGCAGTATTTT